This record concerns one TCR beta chain sequence. The antigen is undetermined. Mismatch with germline at one junction end may stem from a read error. This entry comes from a study of graft-versus-host responses after intestinal transplantation. The CDR3 has 14 amino acids. Germline values: CDR1 SGHDT, CDR2 YYEEEE. Using immunoSEQ multiplex PCR, the repertoire was profiled, and TCRdb retains in-frame clones only, with some absent. The table includes 35,000 to 50,000 clones, 90% to 95% detected once. Sequenced here: unstimulated CD8+ T cells sorted from spleen or lymph node cells, sampled before transplant. The clonotype was recovered from a human donor who was the organ donor for an intestinal transplant. The chain has TRBV5-6 and TRBJ1-5; no firm D call. The CDR3 is CASSLDQSNQPQHF. The CDR3 DNA reads as TGTGCCAGCAGCTTGGACCAATCCAATCAACCCCAGCATTTT.